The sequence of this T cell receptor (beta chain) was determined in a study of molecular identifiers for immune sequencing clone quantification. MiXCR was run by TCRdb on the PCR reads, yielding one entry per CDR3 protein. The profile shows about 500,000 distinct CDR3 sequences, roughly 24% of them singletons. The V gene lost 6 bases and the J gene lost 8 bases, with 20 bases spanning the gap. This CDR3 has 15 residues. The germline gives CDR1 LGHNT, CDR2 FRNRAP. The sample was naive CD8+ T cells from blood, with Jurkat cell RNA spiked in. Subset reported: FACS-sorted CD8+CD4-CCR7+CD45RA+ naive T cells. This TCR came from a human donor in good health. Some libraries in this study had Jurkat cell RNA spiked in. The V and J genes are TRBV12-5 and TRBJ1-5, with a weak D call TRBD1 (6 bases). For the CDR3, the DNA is TGTGCTAGTGGGAGGACAGAGGACCCCAAAGAGCCCCAGCATTTT. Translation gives CASGRTEDPKEPQHF.